A selection of T cell receptor beta chains follows, all from one sample in a study of T-cell reconstitution after alpha-beta-depleted transplantation in children. TCRdb re-called the PCR reads through MiXCR, storing one row per CDR3 protein. Of more than 90,000 distinct CDR3 sequences listed, more than 7% are singletons. The sequences come from PBMCs from the stem cell graft donor, collected from the stem cell graft. These receptors originate from a human donor who donated a stem cell graft to a child with congenital amegakaryocytic thrombocytopenia. Both conserved end residues are part of each CDR3. Each record gives: clone size, J gene, V gene, D gene, CDR3 protein, CDR3 DNA. The D gene is left open where the match is weak. The size entry gives once, few or many counts, or a class when the clone is expanded.

>many|TRBJ1-2|TRBV20-1|TRBD1
CSAPLAGTGGSYGYTF
TGCAGTGCACCGCTCGCCGGGACAGGGGGTTCCTATGGCTACACCTTC
>few|TRBJ1-1|TRBV5-1|-
CASSESRGPGTEAFF
TGCGCCAGCAGCGAGAGTCGGGGACCTGGCACTGAAGCTTTCTTT
>many|TRBJ1-2|TRBV18|TRBD1
CASSPPAQGDYGYTF
TGTGCCAGCTCACCACCTGCACAGGGGGACTATGGCTACACCTTC
>many|TRBJ2-3|TRBV12-3/TRBV12-4|TRBD2
CASSWKRGETDTQYF
TGTGCCAGCAGTTGGAAGCGGGGGGAGACAGATACGCAGTATTTT
>many|TRBJ2-2|TRBV19|TRBD1
CASTRGIDTGELFF
TGTGCCAGTACCAGGGGGATTGACACCGGGGAGCTGTTTTTT
>many|TRBJ2-1|TRBV27|-
CASISRDPSNEQFF
TGTGCCAGCATCTCTCGGGACCCCAGCAATGAGCAGTTCTTC
>many|TRBJ2-1|TRBV7-2|TRBD2
CASSLQASGSDEQFF
TGTGCCAGCAGCTTACAGGCTAGCGGGAGCGATGAGCAGTTCTTC
>many|TRBJ2-3|TRBV20-1|TRBD2
CSALSGTSGTRVDTQYF
TGCAGTGCTCTATCCGGGACTAGCGGAACAAGGGTGGATACGCAGTATTTT
>many|TRBJ2-1|TRBV6-1|TRBD1
CASSTRTGVRDEQFF
TGTGCCAGCAGTACCAGGACAGGGGTTCGGGATGAGCAGTTCTTC
>many|TRBJ1-6|TRBV3-1|-
CASSQGGNNSPLHF
TGTGCCAGCAGCCAAGGTGGAAATAATTCACCCCTCCACTTT
>many|TRBJ1-1|TRBV5-5|TRBD1
CASSETGRTEAFF
TGTGCCAGCAGCGAGACAGGGCGAACTGAAGCTTTCTTT
>many|TRBJ2-1|TRBV7-9|-
CASRRISPDEQFF
TGTGCCAGCAGAAGGATCTCCCCCGATGAGCAGTTCTTC
>many|TRBJ2-3|TRBV7-8|TRBD1
CASSRNRGADTQYF
TGTGCCAGCAGCCGGAACAGGGGTGCAGATACGCAGTATTTT
>many|TRBJ1-2|TRBV10-2|-
CASSDRTANYGYTF
TGCGCCAGCAGTGATCGGACAGCTAACTATGGCTACACCTTC
>many|TRBJ1-1|TRBV5-1|TRBD1
CASRGQGSLMNTEAFF
TGCGCCAGCAGGGGACAGGGGAGTTTGATGAACACTGAAGCTTTCTTT
>many|TRBJ2-7|TRBV20-1|-
CSARTQGVLVGEQYF
TGCAGTGCTAGAACCCAGGGCGTTCTTGTGGGCGAGCAGTACTTC
>many|TRBJ1-5|TRBV2|-
CASKGLLNRRNQPQHF
TGTGCCAGCAAAGGTCTTTTAAACAGACGAAATCAGCCCCAGCATTTT
>many|TRBJ2-1|TRBV2|TRBD1
CASSHPGQGGNEQFF
TGTGCCAGCAGTCATCCGGGACAGGGTGGCAATGAGCAGTTCTTC